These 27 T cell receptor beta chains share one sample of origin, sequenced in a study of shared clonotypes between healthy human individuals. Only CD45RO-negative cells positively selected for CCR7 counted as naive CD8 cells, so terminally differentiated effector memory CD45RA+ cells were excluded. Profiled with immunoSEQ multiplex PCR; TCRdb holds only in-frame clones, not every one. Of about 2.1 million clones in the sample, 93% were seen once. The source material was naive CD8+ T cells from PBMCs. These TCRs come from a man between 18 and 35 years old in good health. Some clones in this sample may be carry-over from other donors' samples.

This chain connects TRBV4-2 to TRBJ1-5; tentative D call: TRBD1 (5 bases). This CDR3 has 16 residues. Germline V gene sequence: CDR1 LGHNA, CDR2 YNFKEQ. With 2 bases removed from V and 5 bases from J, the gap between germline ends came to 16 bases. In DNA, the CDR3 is TGTGCCAGCAGCCAACAGACCGGGACGCCGGATCAGCCCCAGCATTTT. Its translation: CASSQQTGTPDQPQHF.

CDR3 protein: CASSPSSGRADTQYF. Written as DNA, the CDR3 is TGTGCCAGCAGCCCGTCTAGCGGGAGAGCAGATACGCAGTATTTT. The genes are TRBV9 and TRBJ2-3; TRBD2 matches at 10 bases. Unmatched junction bases numbered 6, after V lost 4 bases and J lost 4 bases. Germline CDR1 and CDR2: SGDLS and YYNGEE. The CDR3 is 15 amino acids.

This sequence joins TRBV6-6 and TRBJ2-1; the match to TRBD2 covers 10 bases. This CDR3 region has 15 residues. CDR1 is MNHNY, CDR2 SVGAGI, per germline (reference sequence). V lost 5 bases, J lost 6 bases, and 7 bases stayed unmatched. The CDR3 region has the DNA TGTGCCAGCAGTCACGGGACTAGCGTGGGCAATGAGCAGTTCTTC. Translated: CASSHGTSVGNEQFF.

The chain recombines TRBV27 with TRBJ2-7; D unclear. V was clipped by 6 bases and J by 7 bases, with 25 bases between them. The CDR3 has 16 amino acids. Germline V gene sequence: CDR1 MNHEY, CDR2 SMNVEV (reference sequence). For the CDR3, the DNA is TGTGCCAGCAGCCCTAGTATGGGCCCGCTACGATTGGAGCAGTACTTC. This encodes CASSPSMGPLRLEQYF.

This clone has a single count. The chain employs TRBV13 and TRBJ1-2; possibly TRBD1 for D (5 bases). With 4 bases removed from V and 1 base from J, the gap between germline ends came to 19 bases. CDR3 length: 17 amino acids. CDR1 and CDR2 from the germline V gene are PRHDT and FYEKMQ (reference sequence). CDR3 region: CASSSRLEGPLNYGYTF. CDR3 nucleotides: TGTGCCAGCAGCTCCCGATTGGAGGGGCCCCTTAACTATGGCTACACCTTC.

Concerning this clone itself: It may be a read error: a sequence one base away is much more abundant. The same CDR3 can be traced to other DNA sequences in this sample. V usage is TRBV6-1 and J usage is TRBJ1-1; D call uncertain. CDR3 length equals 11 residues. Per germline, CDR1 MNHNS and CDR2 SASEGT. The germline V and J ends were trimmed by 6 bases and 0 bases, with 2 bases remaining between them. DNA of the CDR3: TGTGCCAGCAGCATGAACACTGAAGCTTTCTTT. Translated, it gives CASSMNTEAFF.

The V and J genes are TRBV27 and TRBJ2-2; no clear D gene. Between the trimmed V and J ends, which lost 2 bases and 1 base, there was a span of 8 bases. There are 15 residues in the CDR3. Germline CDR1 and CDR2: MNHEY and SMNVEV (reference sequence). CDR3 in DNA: TGTGCCAGCAGTTTAACCCGACTGAACACCGGGGAGCTGTTTTTT. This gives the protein CASSLTRLNTGELFF.

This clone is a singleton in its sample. CDR3 residues: CASSLGTGTGGELFF. The CDR3 DNA reads TGTGCCAGCAGCTTAGGGACCGGGACGGGCGGGGAGCTGTTTTTT. The chain couples TRBV7-9 to TRBJ2-2, with D perhaps TRBD1 or TRBD2 (5 bases each). The CDR3 is made up of 15 amino acids. The V gene's germline CDR1 is SEHNR and CDR2 FQNEAQ (reference sequence). V gave up 1 base and J gave up 7 bases, with 13 bases separating them.

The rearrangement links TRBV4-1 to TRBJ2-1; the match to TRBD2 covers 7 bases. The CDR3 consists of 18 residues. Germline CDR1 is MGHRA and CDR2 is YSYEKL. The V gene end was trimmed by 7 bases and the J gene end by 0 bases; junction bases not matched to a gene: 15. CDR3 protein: CASNDGAGAVSSYNEQFF. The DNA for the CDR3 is TGCGCCAGCAACGATGGGGCGGGAGCAGTGAGCTCCTACAATGAGCAGTTCTTC.

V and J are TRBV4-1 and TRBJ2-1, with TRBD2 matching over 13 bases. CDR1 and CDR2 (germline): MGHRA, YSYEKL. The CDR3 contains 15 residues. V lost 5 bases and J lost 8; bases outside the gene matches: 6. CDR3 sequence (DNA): TGCGCCAGCAGCTTACTAGCGGGAGGGCTGGATGAGCAGTTCTTC. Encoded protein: CASSLLAGGLDEQFF.

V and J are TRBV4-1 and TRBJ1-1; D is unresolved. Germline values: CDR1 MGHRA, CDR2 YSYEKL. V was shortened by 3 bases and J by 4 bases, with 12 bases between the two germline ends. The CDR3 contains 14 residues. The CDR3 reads CASSHSGGATEAFF. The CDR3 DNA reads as TGCGCCAGCAGCCACTCTGGAGGAGCCACTGAAGCTTTCTTT.

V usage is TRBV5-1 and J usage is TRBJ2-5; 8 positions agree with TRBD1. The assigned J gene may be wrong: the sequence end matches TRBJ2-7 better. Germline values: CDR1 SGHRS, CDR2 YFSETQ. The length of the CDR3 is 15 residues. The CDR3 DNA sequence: TGCGCCAGCAGCTCTCCTCGACAGGGGCGGTACGAGCAGTACTTC. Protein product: CASSSPRQGRYEQYF.

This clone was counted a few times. CDR3 region: CASSQGLPTEAFF. CDR3 DNA sequence: TGTGCCAGCAGCCAAGGACTTCCCACTGAAGCTTTCTTT. The V and J genes are TRBV4-2 and TRBJ1-1; D not certain. Trimming took off 1 base at V and 4 bases at J, with 7 bases between the two ends. CDR1 and CDR2 (germline): LGHNA, YNFKEQ. CDR3 length equals 13 residues.

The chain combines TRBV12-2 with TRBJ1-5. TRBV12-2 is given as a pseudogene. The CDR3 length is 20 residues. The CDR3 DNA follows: TGTGCAAGTCGCTTAGACCATACCGCCAAGAGACGGACTAGCAATCAGCCCCAGCATTTT. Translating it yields CASRLDHTAKRRTSNQPQHF.

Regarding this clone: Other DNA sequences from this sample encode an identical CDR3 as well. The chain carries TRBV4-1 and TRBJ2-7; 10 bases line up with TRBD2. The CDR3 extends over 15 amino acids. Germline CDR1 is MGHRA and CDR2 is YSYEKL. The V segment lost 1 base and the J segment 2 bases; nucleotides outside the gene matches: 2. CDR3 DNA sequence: TGCGCCAGCAGCCAAGGGACTAGCGGTGCCTACGAGCAGTACTTC. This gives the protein CASSQGTSGAYEQYF.

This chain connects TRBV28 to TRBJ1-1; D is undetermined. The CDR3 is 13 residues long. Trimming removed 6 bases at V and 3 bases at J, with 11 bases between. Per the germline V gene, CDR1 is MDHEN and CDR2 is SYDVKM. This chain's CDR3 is CASSKGPYTEAFF. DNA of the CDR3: TGTGCCAGCAGCAAAGGACCCTACACTGAAGCTTTCTTT.

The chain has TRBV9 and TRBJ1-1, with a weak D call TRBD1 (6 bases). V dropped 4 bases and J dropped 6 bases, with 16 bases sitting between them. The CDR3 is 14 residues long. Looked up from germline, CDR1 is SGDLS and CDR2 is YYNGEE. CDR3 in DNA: TGTGCCAGCAGCAATCCAGGGGCCGCCGCTGAAGCTTTCTTT. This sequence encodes CASSNPGAAAEAFF.

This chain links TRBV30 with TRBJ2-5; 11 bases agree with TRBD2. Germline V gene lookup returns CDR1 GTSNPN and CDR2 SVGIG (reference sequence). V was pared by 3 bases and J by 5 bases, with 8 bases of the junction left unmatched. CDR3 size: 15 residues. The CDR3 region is CAWRQLAGGPETQYF. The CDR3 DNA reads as TGTGCCTGGAGGCAATTAGCGGGAGGGCCGGAGACCCAGTACTTC.

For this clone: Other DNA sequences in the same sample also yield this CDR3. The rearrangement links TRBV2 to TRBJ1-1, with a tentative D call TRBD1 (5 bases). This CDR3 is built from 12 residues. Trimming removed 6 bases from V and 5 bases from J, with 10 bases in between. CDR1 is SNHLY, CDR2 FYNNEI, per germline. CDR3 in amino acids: CASRAGGTEAFF. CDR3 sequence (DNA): TGTGCCAGCAGAGCTGGGGGAACTGAAGCTTTCTTT.

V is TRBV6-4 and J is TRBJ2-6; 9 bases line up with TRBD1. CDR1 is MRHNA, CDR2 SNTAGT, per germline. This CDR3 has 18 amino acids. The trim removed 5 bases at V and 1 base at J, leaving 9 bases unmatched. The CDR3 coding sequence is TGTGCCAGCAGTCAGTACAGGGGGCCGGGTTCTGGGGCCAACGTCCTGACTTTC. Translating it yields CASSQYRGPGSGANVLTF.

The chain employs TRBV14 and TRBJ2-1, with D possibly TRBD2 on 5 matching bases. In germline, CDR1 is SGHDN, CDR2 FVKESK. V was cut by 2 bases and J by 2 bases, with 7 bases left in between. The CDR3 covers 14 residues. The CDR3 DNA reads TGTGCCAGCAGCCAATTCGGGGCCTACAATGAGCAGTTCTTC. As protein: CASSQFGAYNEQFF. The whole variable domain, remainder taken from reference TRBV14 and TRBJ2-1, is EAGVTQFPSHSVIEKGQTVTLRCDPISGHDNLYWYRRVMGKEIKFLLHFVKESKQDESGMPNNRFLAERTGGTYSTLKVQPAELEDSGVYFCASSQFGAYNEQFFGPGTRLTVL.

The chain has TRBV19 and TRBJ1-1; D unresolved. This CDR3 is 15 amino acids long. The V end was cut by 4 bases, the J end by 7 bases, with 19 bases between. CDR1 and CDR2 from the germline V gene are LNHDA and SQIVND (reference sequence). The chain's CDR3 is CASSRRTDTSIEAFF. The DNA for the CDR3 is TGTGCCAGTAGTAGAAGGACGGATACCTCAATTGAAGCTTTCTTT.

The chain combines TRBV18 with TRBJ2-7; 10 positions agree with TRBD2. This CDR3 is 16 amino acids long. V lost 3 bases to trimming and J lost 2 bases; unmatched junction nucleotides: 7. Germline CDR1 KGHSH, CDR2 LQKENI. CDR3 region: CASSPTSGRAPYEQYF. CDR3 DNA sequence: TGTGCCAGCTCACCCACGAGCGGGAGGGCTCCCTACGAGCAGTACTTC.

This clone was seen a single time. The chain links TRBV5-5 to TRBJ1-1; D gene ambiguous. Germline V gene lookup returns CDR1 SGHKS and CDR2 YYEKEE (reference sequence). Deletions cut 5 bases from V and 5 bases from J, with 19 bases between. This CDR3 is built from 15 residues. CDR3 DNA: TGTGCCAGCAGACTCTACGACGGGCTGGGAACTGAAGCTTTCTTT. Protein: CASRLYDGLGTEAFF.

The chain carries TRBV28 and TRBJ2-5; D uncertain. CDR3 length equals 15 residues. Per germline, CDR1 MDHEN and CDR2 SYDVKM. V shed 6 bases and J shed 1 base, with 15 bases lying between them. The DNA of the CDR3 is TGTGCCAGCAGACCGAACCTTCAGATCCAAGAGACCCAGTACTTC. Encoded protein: CASRPNLQIQETQYF.

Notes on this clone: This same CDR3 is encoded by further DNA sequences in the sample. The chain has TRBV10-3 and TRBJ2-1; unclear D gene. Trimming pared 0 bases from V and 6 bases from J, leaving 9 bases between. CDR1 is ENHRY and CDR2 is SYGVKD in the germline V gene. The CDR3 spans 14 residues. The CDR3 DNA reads TGTGCCATCAGTGAGTCGCTGGCCGCCAATGAGCAGTTCTTC. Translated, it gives CAISESLAANEQFF.

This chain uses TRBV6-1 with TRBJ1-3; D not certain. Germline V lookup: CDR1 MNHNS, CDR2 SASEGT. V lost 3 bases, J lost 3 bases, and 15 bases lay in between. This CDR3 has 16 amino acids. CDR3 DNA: TGTGCCAGCAGTGAGGTTTCAGACACCGTTGGAAACACCATATATTTT. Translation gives CASSEVSDTVGNTIYF.